This TCR beta chain appears in the sequencing data of a study of regulatory T cells in long-lasting Graves disease. Overall study findings and caveats: Newly diagnosed Graves' patients had higher TCR diversity than persistent ones.

CDR3 regions were amplified by Arm-PCR using iRepertoire HTBI primers to build TCR beta libraries. TCRdb re-derived calls from the multiplex PCR reads in MiXCR, one entry per CDR3 protein. This repertoire shows 400,000 to 500,000 distinct CDR3 sequences, about 15% found once; its top ten account for approximately 15%. Germline V lookup: CDR1 DFQATT, CDR2 SNEGSKA (reference sequence). V was trimmed by 6 bases and J by 3 bases, leaving 15 bases between them. The CDR3 has 14 residues. Time point given: newly diagnosed GD, antithyroid drugs for less than 3 months. TCR sequences were obtained from RNA taken from PBMCs. This clonotype was observed a few times. Its specificity is not known. This sample also belongs to another study, concerning T cells in Graves' hyperthyroidism and ophthalmopathy. That publication notes: Most expanded thyroid clonotypes above 0.001 recurred in blood. The model predicted ophthalmopathy a median roughly six months before onset.

This sequence was found in a woman between 45 and 60 years old with Graves disease. The source was peripheral blood mononuclear cells (PBMCs), collected at new diagnosis, from a patient treated with antithyroid drugs. V usage is TRBV20-1 and J usage is TRBJ2-1; no clear D. The CDR3 DNA is TGCAGTGCGAGAAGTGGCCGTGGCTACAATGAGCAGTTCTTC. This translates into CSARSGRGYNEQFF.